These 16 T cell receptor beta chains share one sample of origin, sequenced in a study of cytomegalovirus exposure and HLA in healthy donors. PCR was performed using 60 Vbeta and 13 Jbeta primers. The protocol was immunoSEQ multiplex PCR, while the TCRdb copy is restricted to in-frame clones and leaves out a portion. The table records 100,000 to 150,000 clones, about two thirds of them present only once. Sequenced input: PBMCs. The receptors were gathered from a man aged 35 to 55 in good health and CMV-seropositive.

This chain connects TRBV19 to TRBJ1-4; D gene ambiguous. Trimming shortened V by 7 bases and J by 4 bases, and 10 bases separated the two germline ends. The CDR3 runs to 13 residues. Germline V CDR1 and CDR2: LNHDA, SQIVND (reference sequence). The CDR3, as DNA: TGTGCCAGTAACCCTGGGCGTAATGAAAAACTGTTTTTT. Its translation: CASNPGRNEKLFF.

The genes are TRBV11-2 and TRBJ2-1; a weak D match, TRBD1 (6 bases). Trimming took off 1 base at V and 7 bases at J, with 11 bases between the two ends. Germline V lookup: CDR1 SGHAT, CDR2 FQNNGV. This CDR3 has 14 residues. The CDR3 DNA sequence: TGTGCCAGCAGCTTAGTTAGGGGGTGGAATGAGCAGTTCTTC. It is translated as CASSLVRGWNEQFF.

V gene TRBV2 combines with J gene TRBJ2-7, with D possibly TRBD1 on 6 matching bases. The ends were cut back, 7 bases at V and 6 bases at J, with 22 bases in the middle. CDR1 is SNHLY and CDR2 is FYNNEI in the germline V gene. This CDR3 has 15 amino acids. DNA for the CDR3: TGTGCCAGCATCCGGACAGTCGGCCCCGGTCCCGAGCAGTACTTC. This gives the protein CASIRTVGPGPEQYF. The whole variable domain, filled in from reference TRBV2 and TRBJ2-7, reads EPEVTQTPSHQVTQMGQEVILRCVPISNHLYFYWYRQILGQKVEFLVSFYNNEISEKSEIFDDQFSVERPDGSNFTLKIRSTKLEDSAMYFCASIRTVGPGPEQYFGPGTRLTVT.

The CDR3 DNA reads as TGTGCCAGCAGCATTAGCGGGGCGGGAGATACGCAGTATTTT. It encodes CASSISGAGDTQYF. The chain employs TRBV11-2 and TRBJ2-3, with TRBD2 matching 8 bases. The length of the CDR3 is 14 residues. The V segment lost 5 bases and the J segment 5 bases; nucleotides outside the gene matches: 6. The V gene's germline CDR1 is SGHAT and CDR2 FQNNGV.

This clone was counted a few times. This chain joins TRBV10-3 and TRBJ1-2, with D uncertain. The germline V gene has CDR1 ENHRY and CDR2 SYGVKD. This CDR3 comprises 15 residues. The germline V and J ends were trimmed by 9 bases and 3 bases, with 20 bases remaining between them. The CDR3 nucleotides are TGTGCCATAAGGACTCCCATGGCGGTTGACTATGGCTACACCTTC. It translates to CAIRTPMAVDYGYTF.

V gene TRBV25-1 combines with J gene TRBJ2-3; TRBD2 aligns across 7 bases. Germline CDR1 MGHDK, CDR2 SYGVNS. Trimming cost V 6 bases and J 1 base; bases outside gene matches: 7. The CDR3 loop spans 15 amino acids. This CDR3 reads CASSEARGGTDTQYF. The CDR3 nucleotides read TGTGCCAGCAGCGAGGCCCGGGGGGGCACAGATACGCAGTATTTT.

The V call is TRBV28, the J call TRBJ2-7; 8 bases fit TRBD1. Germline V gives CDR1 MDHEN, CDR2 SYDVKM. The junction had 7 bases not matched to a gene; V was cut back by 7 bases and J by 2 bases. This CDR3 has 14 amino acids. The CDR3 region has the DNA TGTGCCAGCATCCAGACAGGGGCCGCCTACGAGCAGTACTTC. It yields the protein CASIQTGAAYEQYF.

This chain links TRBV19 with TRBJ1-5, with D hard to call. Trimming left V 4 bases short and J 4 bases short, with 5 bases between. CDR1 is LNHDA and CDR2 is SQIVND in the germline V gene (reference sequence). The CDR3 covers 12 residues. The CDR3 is CASSNHNQPQHF. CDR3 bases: TGTGCCAGTAGTAATCATAATCAGCCCCAGCATTTT.

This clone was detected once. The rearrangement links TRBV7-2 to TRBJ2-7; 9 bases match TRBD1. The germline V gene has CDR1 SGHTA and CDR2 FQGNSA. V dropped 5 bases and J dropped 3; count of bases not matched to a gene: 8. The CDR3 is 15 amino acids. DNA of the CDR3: TGTGCCAGCAGCGCCACGACAGGGGGAAACTACGAGCAGTACTTC. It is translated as CASSATTGGNYEQYF.

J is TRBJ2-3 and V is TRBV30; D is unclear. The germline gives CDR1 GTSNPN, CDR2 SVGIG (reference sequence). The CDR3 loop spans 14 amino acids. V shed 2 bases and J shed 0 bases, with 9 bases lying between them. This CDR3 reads CAWSLVGSTDTQYF. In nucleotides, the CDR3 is TGTGCCTGGAGTTTAGTCGGGAGCACAGATACGCAGTATTTT.

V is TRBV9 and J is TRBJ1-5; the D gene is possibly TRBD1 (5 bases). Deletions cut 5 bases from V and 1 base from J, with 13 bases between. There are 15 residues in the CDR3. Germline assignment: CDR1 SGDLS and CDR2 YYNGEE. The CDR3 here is CASSPQGGSNQPQHF. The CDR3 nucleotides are TGTGCCAGCAGTCCCCAGGGAGGCAGCAATCAGCCCCAGCATTTT.

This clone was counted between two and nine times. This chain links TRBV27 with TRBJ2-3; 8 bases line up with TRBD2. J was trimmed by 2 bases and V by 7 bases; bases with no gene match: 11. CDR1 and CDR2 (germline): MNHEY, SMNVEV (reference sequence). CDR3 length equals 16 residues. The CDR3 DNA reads TGTGCCAGCACCGGGACTAGTTGGGGCCCCACAGATACGCAGTATTTT. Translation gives CASTGTSWGPTDTQYF.

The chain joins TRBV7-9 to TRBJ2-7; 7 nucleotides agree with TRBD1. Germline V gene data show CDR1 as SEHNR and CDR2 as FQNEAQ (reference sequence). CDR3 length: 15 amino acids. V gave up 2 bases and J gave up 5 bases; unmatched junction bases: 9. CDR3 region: CASSLRLSGGNEQYF. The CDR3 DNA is TGTGCCAGCAGCTTAAGGTTGTCAGGGGGTAACGAGCAGTACTTC.

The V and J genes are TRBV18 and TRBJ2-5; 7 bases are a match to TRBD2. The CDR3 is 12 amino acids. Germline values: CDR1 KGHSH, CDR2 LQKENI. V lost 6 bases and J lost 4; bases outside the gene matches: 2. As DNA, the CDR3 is TGTGCCAGCTCGCCGGGAGGAGAGACCCAGTACTTC. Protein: CASSPGGETQYF.

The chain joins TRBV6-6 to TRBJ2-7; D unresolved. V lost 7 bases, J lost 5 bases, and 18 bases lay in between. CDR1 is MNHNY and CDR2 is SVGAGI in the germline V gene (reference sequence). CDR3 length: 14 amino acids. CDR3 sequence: CASTPRGEVDEQYF. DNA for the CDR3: TGTGCCAGCACTCCTCGCGGAGAGGTCGACGAGCAGTACTTC.

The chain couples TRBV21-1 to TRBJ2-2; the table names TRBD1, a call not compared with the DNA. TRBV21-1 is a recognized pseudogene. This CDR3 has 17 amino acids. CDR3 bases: TGTGCCAGCAGCCCTCAGAAGGGGGCAGGGCAAACCGGGGAGCTGTTTTTT. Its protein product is CASSPQKGAGQTGELFF.